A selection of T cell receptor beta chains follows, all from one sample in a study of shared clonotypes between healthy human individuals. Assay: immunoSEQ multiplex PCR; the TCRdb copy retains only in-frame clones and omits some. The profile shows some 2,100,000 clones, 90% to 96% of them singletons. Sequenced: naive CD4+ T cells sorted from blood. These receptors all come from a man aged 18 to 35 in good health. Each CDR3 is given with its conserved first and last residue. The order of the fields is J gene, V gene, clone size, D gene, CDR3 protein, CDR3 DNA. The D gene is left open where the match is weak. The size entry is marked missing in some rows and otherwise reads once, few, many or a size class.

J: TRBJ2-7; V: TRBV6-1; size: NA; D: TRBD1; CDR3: CASSEAAGQGTYEQYF; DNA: TGTGCCAGCAGTGAAGCGGCGGGACAGGGAACCTACGAGCAGTACTTC
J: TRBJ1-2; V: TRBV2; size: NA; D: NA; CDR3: CASSGALGLYGYTF; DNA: TGTGCCAGCAGCGGTGCCCTGGGGCTATATGGCTACACCTTC
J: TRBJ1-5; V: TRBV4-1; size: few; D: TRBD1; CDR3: CASSHNDRDNQPQHF; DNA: TGCGCCAGCAGCCATAACGACAGGGATAATCAGCCCCAGCATTTT
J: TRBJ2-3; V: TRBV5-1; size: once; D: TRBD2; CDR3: CASQTSGSTDTQYF; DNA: TGCGCCAGTCAGACTAGCGGGAGCACAGATACGCAGTATTTT
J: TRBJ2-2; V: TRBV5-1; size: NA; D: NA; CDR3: CASSRESGRNTGELFF; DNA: TGCGCCAGCAGCCGAGAGTCGGGGCGGAACACCGGGGAGCTGTTTTTT
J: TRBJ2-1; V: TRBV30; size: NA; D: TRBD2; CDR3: CAWSPSSGGAYNEQFF; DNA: TGTGCCTGGAGTCCATCTAGCGGGGGGGCCTACAATGAGCAGTTCTTC
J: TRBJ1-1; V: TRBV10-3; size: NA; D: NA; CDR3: CAISDTEGRTEAFF; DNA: TGTGCCATCAGTGACACGGAGGGGCGGACTGAAGCTTTCTTT
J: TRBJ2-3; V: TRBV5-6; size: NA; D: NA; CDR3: CASSLVGIVADTQYF; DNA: TGTGCCAGCAGCTTGGTCGGCATAGTCGCAGATACGCAGTATTTT
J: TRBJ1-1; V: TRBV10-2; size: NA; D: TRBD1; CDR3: CASSVQGGYTEAFF; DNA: TGCGCCAGCAGTGTCCAGGGGGGATACACTGAAGCTTTCTTT
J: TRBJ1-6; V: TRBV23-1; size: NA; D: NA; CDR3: CASGRQSISLHF; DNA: TGCGCCAGCGGGCGACAGTCTATATCCCTCCACTTT
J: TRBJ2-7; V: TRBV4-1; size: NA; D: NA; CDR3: CASSSPGSYEQYF; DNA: TGCGCCAGCAGCTCCCCAGGCTCCTACGAGCAGTACTTC
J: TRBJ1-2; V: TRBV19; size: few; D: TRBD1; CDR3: CASSTQNRGDGYTF; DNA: TGTGCCAGTAGTACCCAAAACAGGGGCGATGGCTACACCTTC
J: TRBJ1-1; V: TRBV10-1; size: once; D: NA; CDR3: CASSESRTGNTEAFF; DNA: TGCGCCAGCAGTGAGTCTCGGACGGGGAACACTGAAGCTTTCTTT
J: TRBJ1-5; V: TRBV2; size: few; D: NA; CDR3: CASSPWTANQPQHF; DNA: TGTGCCAGCAGCCCTTGGACTGCCAATCAGCCCCAGCATTTT
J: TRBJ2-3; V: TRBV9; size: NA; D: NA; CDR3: CASSVGFVAVGDTQYF; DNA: TGTGCCAGCAGCGTAGGTTTTGTGGCAGTCGGGGATACGCAGTATTTT
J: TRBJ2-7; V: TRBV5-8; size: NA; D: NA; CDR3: CASSLFYEQYF; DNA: TGTGCCAGCAGCTTGTTTTACGAGCAGTACTTC
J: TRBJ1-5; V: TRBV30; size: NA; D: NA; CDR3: CAWSRVSDQPQHF; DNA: TGTGCCTGGAGTAGGGTCTCGGATCAGCCCCAGCATTTT
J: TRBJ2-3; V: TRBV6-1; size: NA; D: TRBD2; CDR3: CASSETSGGATDTQYF; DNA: TGTGCCAGCAGTGAAACAAGCGGGGGGGCCACAGATACGCAGTATTTT
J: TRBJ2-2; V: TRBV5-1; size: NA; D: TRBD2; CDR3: CASRGVADTGELFF; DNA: TGCGCCAGCCGGGGGGTGGCGGACACCGGGGAGCTGTTTTTT
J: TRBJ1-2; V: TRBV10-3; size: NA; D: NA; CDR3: CAISEAPPYGYTF; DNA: TGTGCCATCAGTGAGGCACCACCCTATGGCTACACCTTC
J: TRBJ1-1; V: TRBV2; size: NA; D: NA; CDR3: CASGGMGTLNTEAFF; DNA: TGTGCCAGCGGGGGAATGGGGACATTGAACACTGAAGCTTTCTTT
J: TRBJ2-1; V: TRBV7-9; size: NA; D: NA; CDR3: CASSLGREQFF; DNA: TGTGCCAGCAGCTTAGGGCGGGAGCAGTTCTTC
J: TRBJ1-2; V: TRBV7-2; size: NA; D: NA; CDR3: CASSPGLGGYTF; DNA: TGTGCCAGCAGCCCGGGACTCGGCGGCTACACCTTC
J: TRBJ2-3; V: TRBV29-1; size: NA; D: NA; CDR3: CSVATSTDTQYF; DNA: TGCAGCGTAGCTACTAGCACAGATACGCAGTATTTT
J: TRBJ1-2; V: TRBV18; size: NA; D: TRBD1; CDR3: CASSPPGTDYGYTF; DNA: TGTGCCAGCTCACCACCGGGGACAGATTATGGCTACACCTTC
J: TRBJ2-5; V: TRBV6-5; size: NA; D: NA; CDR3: CASKGGKHQETQYF; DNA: TGTGCCAGCAAGGGCGGGAAGCACCAAGAGACCCAGTACTTC
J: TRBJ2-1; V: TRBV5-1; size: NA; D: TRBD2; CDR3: CASSATSGSSSYNEQFF; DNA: TGCGCCAGCAGCGCGACTAGCGGTTCGAGCTCCTACAATGAGCAGTTCTTC
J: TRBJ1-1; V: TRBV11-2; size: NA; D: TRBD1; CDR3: CASSTLDRATAFF; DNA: TGTGCCAGCAGCACCCTCGACAGGGCGACAGCTTTCTTT
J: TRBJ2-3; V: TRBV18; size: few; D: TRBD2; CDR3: CASSPPVIVLAGVDTQYF; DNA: TGTGCCAGCTCACCACCGGTTATCGTCCTAGCGGGGGTTGATACGCAGTATTTT
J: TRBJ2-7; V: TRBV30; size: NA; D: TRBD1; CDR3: CAWSSGGYEQYF; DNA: TGTGCCTGGAGTTCAGGGGGCTACGAGCAGTACTTC
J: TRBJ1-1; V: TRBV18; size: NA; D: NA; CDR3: CASSPAQGIGTEAFF; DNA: TGTGCCAGCTCACCGGCCCAAGGCATTGGGACTGAAGCTTTCTTT
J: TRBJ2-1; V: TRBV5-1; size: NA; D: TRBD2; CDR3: CASSLAGVAGGYNEQFF; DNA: TGCGCCAGCAGCTTGGCCGGAGTAGCGGGGGGATACAATGAGCAGTTCTTC
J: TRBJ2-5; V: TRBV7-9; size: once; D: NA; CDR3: CASSLSSGGAQYF; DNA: TGTGCCAGCAGCTTATCTTCAGGGGGGGCCCAGTACTTC
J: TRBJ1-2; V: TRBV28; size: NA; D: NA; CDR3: CVAGGPPNYGYTF; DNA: TGTGTCGCGGGAGGTCCACCTAACTATGGCTACACCTTC
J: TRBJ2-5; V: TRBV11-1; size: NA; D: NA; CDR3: CASSSPVSETQYF; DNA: TGTGCCAGCAGCTCCCCGGTGAGCGAGACCCAGTACTTC
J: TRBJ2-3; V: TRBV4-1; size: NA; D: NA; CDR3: CASSQVFTDTQYF; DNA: TGCGCCAGCAGCCAAGTTTTCACAGATACGCAGTATTTT